A single sample gave rise to the 25 T cell receptor beta chains below, sequenced in a study of T-cell memory formation after mild COVID-19. TCRdb redid the calling of the 5' RACE reads with MiXCR, one entry per CDR3 protein. The data hold approximately 180,000 distinct CDR3 sequences, with approximately 16% observed a single time. The sequenced sample consisted of PBMCs or a T cell subset sorted from them (not recorded which). Receptor source: an adult woman who had mild COVID-19 (a few samples of this study predate the infection). Cell type and time point are not known.

V usage is TRBV2 and J usage is TRBJ2-3; no definite D call. Trimming took 6 bases from V and 2 from J, leaving 15 bases between them. CDR1 is SNHLY, CDR2 FYNNEI, per germline. The CDR3 consists of 15 residues. The CDR3 sequence: CASRWVNEPTDTQYF. Written as DNA, the CDR3 is TGTGCCAGCAGATGGGTAAACGAACCCACAGATACGCAGTATTTT.

The rearrangement links TRBV29-1 to TRBJ2-3; D unresolved. V was pared by 3 bases and J by 9 bases, with 13 bases between. The CDR3 length is 12 residues. Germline CDR1 is SQVTM and CDR2 is ANQGSEA. The CDR3 loop is CSVEPPSGTQYF. CDR3 bases: TGCAGCGTTGAGCCCCCCTCCGGGACGCAGTATTTT.

The CDR3 sequence is CASSYLTGDRNTEAFF. CDR3 nucleotide sequence: TGTGCCAGCAGTTACCTAACAGGGGATCGGAACACTGAAGCTTTCTTT. V usage is TRBV6-6 and J usage is TRBJ1-1; 7 bases fit TRBD1. This CDR3 contains 16 residues. Germline V gene lookup returns CDR1 MNHNY and CDR2 SVGAGI (reference sequence). V dropped 2 bases and J dropped 1; count of bases not matched to a gene: 7.

The sample holds a few counts of this clonotype. This sequence joins TRBV2 and TRBJ1-4; 9 positions match TRBD1. The V gene's germline CDR1 is SNHLY and CDR2 FYNNEI. After removal of 6 bases from V and 0 bases from J, the junction contained 5 bases not matched to a gene. This CDR3 contains 16 residues. Here the CDR3 DNA reads TGTGCCAGCAGCGAGACAGGGGGAGCAACTAATGAAAAACTGTTTTTT. Protein product: CASSETGGATNEKLFF.

The rearrangement uses TRBV20-1 and TRBJ2-1, with TRBD2 as a possible D gene (6 bases). This CDR3 is built from 13 residues. Germline CDR1 DFQATT, CDR2 SNEGSKA (reference sequence). The V gene lost 4 bases and the J gene lost 4 bases, with 11 bases spanning the gap. The CDR3 bases are TGCAGTGCTATGGGGGGAGCTTACAATGAGCAGTTCTTC. This translates into CSAMGGAYNEQFF.

This clonotype came up a few times. The chain carries TRBV21-1 and TRBJ2-7; the table's D call of TRBD1 was not tested on the DNA. TRBV21-1 is given as a pseudogene. The CDR3 runs 15 residues. CDR3 sequence: CASSKQGPLSYEQYF. The CDR3 DNA reads as TGTGCCAGCAGCAAACAGGGACCCCTCTCCTACGAGCAGTACTTC.

This clonotype has a handful of counts. The rearrangement links TRBV12-3 or TRBV12-4 to TRBJ2-2, with TRBD2 identical over 13 bases. The CDR3 consists of 16 residues. J was trimmed by 8 bases and V by 3 bases; bases with no gene match: 6. CDR3 region: CASSLTSGGSMGELFF. The CDR3 DNA reads TGTGCCAGCAGTTTGACTAGCGGGGGGTCCATGGGGGAGCTGTTTTTT.

The rearrangement links TRBV5-1 to TRBJ2-1, with 13 bases aligning to TRBD2. The CDR3 is made up of 15 amino acids. With 4 bases clipped from V and 7 bases from J, the junction kept 5 bases outside the gene matches. Germline loops: CDR1 SGHRS, CDR2 YFSETQ. CDR3 region: CASSTTSGGLNEQFF. In DNA form, the CDR3 reads TGCGCCAGCAGCACGACTAGCGGGGGGTTGAATGAGCAGTTCTTC.

This clonotype was recorded a few times. The rearrangement uses TRBV29-1 and TRBJ2-7; maybe TRBD2 (6 bases). V was cut by 7 bases and J by 3 bases, with 16 bases left in between. CDR1 is SQVTM, CDR2 ANQGSEA, per germline. This CDR3 has 13 amino acids. The CDR3 coding sequence is TGCAGCGCCCAGGTAGCGGCGAACTACGAGCAGTACTTC. Its translation: CSAQVAANYEQYF.

This clonotype has more than one count but fewer than ten. This chain links TRBV7-3 with TRBJ2-5; 15 bases agree with TRBD2. J gave up 2 bases and V 0 bases, and 4 bases lay outside the gene matches. Germline-derived CDR1 and CDR2 are SGHTA and FQGTGA. The CDR3 is 18 amino acids. This CDR3 reads CASSLTGLAGGRQETQYF. CDR3 bases: TGTGCCAGCAGCTTAACGGGACTAGCGGGAGGACGGCAAGAGACCCAGTACTTC.

This clonotype was counted a single time. The J gene is TRBJ2-5, the V gene TRBV29-1; no clear D. Germline loops: CDR1 SQVTM, CDR2 ANQGSEA. The CDR3 extends over 11 amino acids. CDR3 bases: TGCGGCGCTACTCCCAGCCAGACCCAGTACTTC. Translated: CGATPSQTQYF.

The chain couples TRBV3-1 to TRBJ1-6; TRBD1 matches at 7 bases. CDR1 is LGHDT and CDR2 is YNNKEL in the germline V gene (reference sequence). V lost 4 bases and J lost 4; bases outside the gene matches: 7. The CDR3 sequence is 16 residues long. The CDR3 sequence: CASSPTGPVYNSPLHF. CDR3 nucleotide sequence: TGTGCCAGCAGCCCGACAGGGCCGGTATATAATTCACCCCTCCACTTT. Using reference TRBV3-1 and TRBJ1-6 for the parts outside the CDR3, the full variable domain is DTAVSQTPKYLVTQMGNDKSIKCEQNLGHDTMYWYKQDSKKFLKIMFSYNNKELIINETVPNRFSPKSPDKAHLNLHINSLELGDSAVYFCASSPTGPVYNSPLHFGNGTRLTVT.

This clonotype was seen a few times. The chain employs TRBV20-1 and TRBJ2-3; D gene unclear. The CDR3 loop spans 10 amino acids. From germline, CDR1 is DFQATT and CDR2 SNEGSKA (reference sequence). V lost 3 bases and J lost 7, with 5 bases in between. This CDR3 is CSASSNTQYF. CDR3 DNA sequence: TGCAGTGCTAGCTCTAATACGCAGTATTTT.

V and J are TRBV21-1 and TRBJ2-3; the table's D call, TRBD2, was not checked against the DNA. TRBV21-1 constitutes a pseudogene. This CDR3 region has 16 residues. The CDR3 coding sequence is TGTGCCAGCCCTAACCAAGCGGGAGGGCCCCCAGATACGCAGTATTTT. This encodes CASPNQAGGPPDTQYF.

In its sample, this clonotype was seen a few times. The genes are TRBV6-5 and TRBJ1-2; possible D gene TRBD1, 5 bases. The V end lost 0 bases, the J end lost 3 bases, and 14 bases lay between the germline ends. The CDR3 has 16 amino acids. Germline CDR1 MNHEY, CDR2 SVGAGI. The CDR3 loop reads CASSYSGGKIHYGYTF. The CDR3 coding sequence is TGTGCCAGCAGTTACTCGGGGGGGAAAATTCACTATGGCTACACCTTC.

This clonotype was counted only a few times. The V call is TRBV20-1, the J call TRBJ2-5; TRBD2 matches 11 bases. V dropped 6 bases and J dropped 1; count of bases not matched to a gene: 7. The CDR3 is 15 amino acids. CDR1 DFQATT and CDR2 SNEGSKA come from the germline V gene (reference sequence). The CDR3 DNA sequence: TGCAGTGCGCCGACTAGCGGGAACTTCCAAGAGACCCAGTACTTC. Encoded protein: CSAPTSGNFQETQYF.

This clonotype showed up many times. The chain is built from TRBV29-1 and TRBJ2-3; D may be TRBD2 (6 bases). V was trimmed by 7 bases and J by 2 bases, leaving 16 bases between them. There are 14 residues in the CDR3. In germline, CDR1 is SQVTM, CDR2 ANQGSEA. CDR3 amino acids: CSASPGLHTDTQYF. CDR3 DNA sequence: TGCAGCGCCAGTCCGGGACTCCACACAGATACGCAGTATTTT.

This chain links TRBV25-1 with TRBJ2-2; 11 bases are shared with TRBD2. Germline V gene lookup returns CDR1 MGHDK and CDR2 SYGVNS. With V trimmed by 4 bases and J by 7 bases, 8 bases remained unmatched. The CDR3 is 16 amino acids. The CDR3 spells CASSAKLAGVVGELFF. Written as DNA, the CDR3 is TGTGCCAGCAGTGCCAAACTAGCGGGAGTGGTCGGGGAGCTGTTTTTT.

This chain links TRBV5-1 with TRBJ2-7; D assignment may be TRBD1 or TRBD2 (6 bases each). V lost 0 bases, J lost 0 bases, and 19 bases lay in between. Germline values: CDR1 SGHRS, CDR2 YFSETQ. The CDR3 covers 18 residues. CDR3 region: CASSLAGAGTKGSYEQYF. CDR3 DNA: TGCGCCAGCAGCTTGGCGGGGGCAGGGACCAAAGGCTCCTACGAGCAGTACTTC.

V gene TRBV7-6 combines with J gene TRBJ1-5; D not certain. The CDR3 spans 13 residues. V was trimmed by 2 bases and J by 6 bases, leaving 8 bases between them. Germline CDR1 reads SGHVS; CDR2 reads FNYEAQ. The CDR3 nucleotides are TGTGCCAGCAGCTTAAACCTTCGTCAGCCCCAGCATTTT. Amino acids: CASSLNLRQPQHF. Full variable domain (outside the CDR3, taken from reference TRBV7-6 and TRBJ1-5): GAGVSQSPRYKVTKRGQDVALRCDPISGHVSLYWYRQALGQGPEFLTYFNYEAQQDKSGLPNDRFSAERPEGSISTLTIQRTEQRDSAMYRCASSLNLRQPQHFGDGTRLSIL.

Only a few counts were recorded for this clonotype. V gene TRBV6-5 combines with J gene TRBJ2-7; a possible D gene is TRBD1 (6 bases). CDR3 length: 14 residues. Trimming pared 2 bases from V and 0 bases from J, leaving 8 bases between. Germline values: CDR1 MNHEY, CDR2 SVGAGI. CDR3 nucleotide sequence: TGTGCCAGCAGTTACAGGGGGAGCTCCTACGAGCAGTACTTC. It translates to CASSYRGSSYEQYF.

This clonotype was seen more than once but under ten times. The chain has TRBV6-2 or TRBV6-3 and TRBJ2-7, with D maybe TRBD1 (6 bases). Per germline, CDR1 MNHEY and CDR2 SVGEGT. V lost 7 bases and J lost 0, with 10 bases in between. CDR3 length: 13 residues. The CDR3 bases are TGTGCCAGCAACCGGGACAACTCCTACGAGCAGTACTTC. Translated: CASNRDNSYEQYF.

V and J are TRBV7-9 and TRBJ1-1; D uncertain. This CDR3 has 14 amino acids. Trimming removed 7 bases from V and 0 bases from J, with 12 bases in between. Germline CDR1 SEHNR, CDR2 FQNEAQ (reference sequence). CDR3 amino acids: CASTFGLMNTEAFF. DNA for the CDR3: TGTGCCAGCACCTTCGGGCTAATGAACACTGAAGCTTTCTTT.

The genes are TRBV20-1 and TRBJ1-1, with 7 bases fitting TRBD1. V trimming: 5 bases; J trimming: 5 bases; junction bases outside the gene matches: 11. This CDR3 spans 14 amino acids. The germline CDR1 and CDR2 sequences are DFQATT and SNEGSKA (reference sequence). As DNA, the CDR3 is TGCAGTGCTCGAACAGGGGTTCGGTGGACTGAAGCTTTCTTT. This encodes CSARTGVRWTEAFF.

This clonotype was detected ten times or more. The chain links TRBV20-1 to TRBJ2-5; no clear D gene. There are 11 residues in the CDR3. Trimming cost V 0 bases and J 4 bases, with 3 bases left between them. Germline values: CDR1 DFQATT, CDR2 SNEGSKA (reference sequence). The chain's CDR3 is CSAREGETQYF. In nucleotides, the CDR3 is TGCAGTGCTAGAGAAGGAGAGACCCAGTACTTC.